One and the same sample provided the 2 T cell receptor beta chains below, sequenced in a study of early T cells in non-severe SARS-CoV-2 infection. TCRdb processed the 5' RACE reads anew with MiXCR; each CDR3 protein has one entry. In the table there are about 61,000 distinct CDR3 sequences, 10% to 14% of which are singletons. Sequencing input: whole blood. The receptors stem from an adult who was a healthcare worker with PCR-confirmed SARS-CoV-2 infection or an uninfected control (not recorded which).

This clonotype was seen many times. The gene calls are TRBV25-1 and TRBJ1-2; 7 nucleotides match TRBD1. CDR3 length: 13 amino acids. With 3 bases clipped from V and 7 bases from J, the junction kept 5 bases outside the gene matches. Germline CDR1 is MGHDK and CDR2 is SYGVNS. For the CDR3, the DNA is TGTGCCAGCAGTGATCACAGGGGTTTTGGCTACACCTTC. Translated, it gives CASSDHRGFGYTF.

This clonotype was recorded at least ten times. The chain has TRBV7-2 and TRBJ1-2; D is uncertain. The CDR3 totals 16 residues. In germline, CDR1 is SGHTA, CDR2 FQGNSA. The V end was cut by 3 bases, the J end by 6 bases, with 20 bases between. CDR3: CASSFTYHMLVDGYTF. The CDR3 DNA reads as TGTGCCAGCAGCTTTACCTACCATATGCTGGTCGATGGCTACACCTTC.